This TCR beta chain was sequenced for a study of blood T cell repertoires in COVID-19. Some clones are missing from TCRdb's copy, which holds only in-frame ones; the method was immunoSEQ multiplex PCR. The sample shows over 250,000 clones, around 87% of them seen only once. The receptor was isolated from a woman aged 18 to 35 who had recovered from COVID-19. The sample consisted of PBMCs or T cells enriched from blood (not recorded which).

CDR3 protein: CASSSSGQSEQYF. CDR3 in DNA: TGTGCCAGCAGCTCATCGGGACAGAGCGAGCAGTACTTC. The chain employs TRBV9 and TRBJ2-7, with 7 bases fitting TRBD1. CDR3 length equals 13 residues. Germline V lookup: CDR1 SGDLS, CDR2 YYNGEE. V trimming: 4 bases; J trimming: 6 bases; junction bases outside the gene matches: 7.